The 8 T cell receptor beta chains below all came from one sample that was sequenced in a study of cytomegalovirus exposure and HLA in healthy donors. PCR employed 60 Vbeta and 13 Jbeta primers. Libraries were prepared by immunoSEQ multiplex PCR; TCRdb keeps only in-frame clonotypes and omits some of them. The table lists more than 150,000 clones, approximately 84% of them singletons. The source material was PBMCs. These receptors were collected from a girl aged 5-17 years in good health and CMV-seropositive.

The chain employs TRBV7-8 and TRBJ1-2, with TRBD1 as a possible D gene (6 bases). V was shortened by 3 bases and J by 14 bases, with 28 bases between the two germline ends. The CDR3 length is 16 residues. CDR1 is SGHVS, CDR2 FQNEAQ, per germline. The CDR3: CASSLHPGGQGRASTF. The CDR3, as DNA: TGTGCCAGCAGCTTGCACCCGGGGGGGCAGGGACGCGCCTCTACCTTC.

J is TRBJ2-3 and V is TRBV2, with D perhaps TRBD2 (5 bases). CDR1 is SNHLY, CDR2 FYNNEI, per germline. The ends were cut back, 7 bases at V and 9 bases at J, with 14 bases in the middle. This CDR3 is built from 12 residues. CDR3 coding DNA: TGTGCCAGCACGCGGAGCGAGGGAACGCAGTATTTT. As protein: CASTRSEGTQYF.

The chain has TRBV5-1 and TRBJ1-1, with D perhaps matching TRBD1 (5 bases). This CDR3 spans 15 amino acids. CDR1 is SGHRS, CDR2 YFSETQ, per germline. V was pared by 0 bases and J by 1 base, with 10 bases between. CDR3 in amino acids: CASSLGITGNTEAFF. The CDR3 DNA reads TGCGCCAGCAGCTTGGGGATCACAGGGAACACTGAAGCTTTCTTT.

The gene calls are TRBV5-4 and TRBJ2-3; tentative D call: TRBD1 (5 bases). In germline, CDR1 is SGHNT, CDR2 YYREEE (reference sequence). Between the trimmed V and J ends, which lost 4 bases and 6 bases, there was a span of 12 bases. The CDR3 is made up of 13 amino acids. CDR3 protein: CASSPDSEDTQYF. In DNA, the CDR3 is TGTGCCAGCAGCCCCGACAGCGAGGATACGCAGTATTTT.

About this clone itself: The junction differs from germline at one of its ends, possibly a read error. The same CDR3 is also encoded by other DNA sequences in this sample. J is TRBJ1-5 and V is TRBV6-1, with D uncertain. Germline V gene lookup returns CDR1 MNHNS and CDR2 SASEGT. The CDR3 is 12 residues long. In DNA, the CDR3 is TGTGCCAGTACTGGGGAGGATCAGCCTCAGCATTTT. This translates into CASTGEDQPQHF.

This clone was found a few times. Written as DNA, the CDR3 is TGTGCCAGCAGCCAGATTGACAGAGGAAATGAAAAACTGTTTTTT. Translating gives CASSQIDRGNEKLFF. The chain couples TRBV5-6 to TRBJ1-4; tentatively, D is TRBD1 (5 bases). The CDR3 length is 15 residues. V lost 4 bases and J 5 bases, leaving 15 bases between the germline ends. Germline assignment: CDR1 SGHDT and CDR2 YYEEEE. Full variable domain (missing parts from reference TRBV5-6 and TRBJ1-4): DAGVTQSPTHLIKTRGQQVTLRCSPKSGHDTVSWYQQALGQGPQFIFQYYEEEERQRGNFPDRFSGHQFPNYSSELNVNALLLGDSALYLCASSQIDRGNEKLFFGSGTQLSVL.

The chain uses TRBV5-4 and TRBJ2-5, with D possibly matching TRBD2 (6 bases). There are 15 residues in the CDR3. Trimming shortened V by 4 bases and J by 5 bases, and 18 bases separated the two germline ends. Germline assignment: CDR1 SGHNT and CDR2 YYREEE (reference sequence). Here the CDR3 reads CASSPRGGQRETQYF. The DNA of the CDR3 is TGTGCCAGCAGCCCTCGAGGAGGGCAAAGGGAGACCCAGTACTTC. The whole variable domain, remainder taken from reference TRBV5-4 and TRBJ2-5, is ETGVTQSPTHLIKTRGQQVTLRCSSQSGHNTVSWYQQALGQGPQFIFQYYREEENGRGNFPPRFSGLQFPNYSSELNVNALELDDSALYLCASSPRGGQRETQYFGPGTRLLVL.

V gene TRBV19 combines with J gene TRBJ2-2; 7 positions agree with TRBD1. The J segment lost 6 bases and the V segment lost 9 bases, leaving 7 bases of the junction unmatched. Germline values: CDR1 LNHDA, CDR2 SQIVND (reference sequence). This CDR3 spans 13 amino acids. In nucleotides, the CDR3 is TGTGCCAGCTTGGGACAGTGGGCCGGGGAGCTGTTTTTT. This translates into CASLGQWAGELFF.